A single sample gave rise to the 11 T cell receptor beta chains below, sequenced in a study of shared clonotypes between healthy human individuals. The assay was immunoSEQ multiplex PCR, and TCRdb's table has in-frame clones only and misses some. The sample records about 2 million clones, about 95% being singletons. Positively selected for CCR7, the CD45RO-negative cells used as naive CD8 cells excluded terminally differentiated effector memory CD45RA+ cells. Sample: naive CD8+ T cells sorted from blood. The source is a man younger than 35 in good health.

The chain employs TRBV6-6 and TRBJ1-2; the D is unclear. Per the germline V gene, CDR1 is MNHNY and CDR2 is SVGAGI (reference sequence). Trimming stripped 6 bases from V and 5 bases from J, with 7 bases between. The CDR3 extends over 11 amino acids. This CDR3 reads CASSNVYGYTF. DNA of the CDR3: TGTGCCAGCAGCAACGTATATGGCTACACCTTC.

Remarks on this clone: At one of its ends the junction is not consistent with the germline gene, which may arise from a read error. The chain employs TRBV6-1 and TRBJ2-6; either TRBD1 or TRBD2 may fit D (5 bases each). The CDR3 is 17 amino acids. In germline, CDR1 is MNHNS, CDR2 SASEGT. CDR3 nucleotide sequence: TGTGCCAGCAATGAAGTCGGGGCTCGCTCTGGGGCCAACGTCCTGACTTTC. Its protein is CASNEVGARSGANVLTF.

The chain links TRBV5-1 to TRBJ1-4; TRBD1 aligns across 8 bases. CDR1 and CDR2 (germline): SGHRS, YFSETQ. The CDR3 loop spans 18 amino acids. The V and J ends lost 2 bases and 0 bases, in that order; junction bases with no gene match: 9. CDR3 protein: CASSFAPGQDTTNEKLFF. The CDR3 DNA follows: TGCGCCAGCAGCTTCGCACCGGGACAGGATACAACTAATGAAAAACTGTTTTTT.

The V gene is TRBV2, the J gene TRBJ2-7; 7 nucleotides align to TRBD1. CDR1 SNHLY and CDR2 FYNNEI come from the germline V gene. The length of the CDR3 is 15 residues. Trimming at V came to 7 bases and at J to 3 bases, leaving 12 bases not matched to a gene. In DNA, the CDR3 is TGTGCCAGCACTCCCGGGACGGGACAGTACTACGAGCAGTACTTC. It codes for CASTPGTGQYYEQYF.

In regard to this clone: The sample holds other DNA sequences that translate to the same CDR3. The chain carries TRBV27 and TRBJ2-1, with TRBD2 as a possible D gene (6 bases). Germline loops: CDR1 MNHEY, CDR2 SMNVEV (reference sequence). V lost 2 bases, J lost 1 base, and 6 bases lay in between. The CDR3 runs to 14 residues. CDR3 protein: CASSLRGSYNEQFF. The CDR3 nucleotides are TGTGCCAGCAGTTTACGGGGGTCCTACAATGAGCAGTTCTTC.

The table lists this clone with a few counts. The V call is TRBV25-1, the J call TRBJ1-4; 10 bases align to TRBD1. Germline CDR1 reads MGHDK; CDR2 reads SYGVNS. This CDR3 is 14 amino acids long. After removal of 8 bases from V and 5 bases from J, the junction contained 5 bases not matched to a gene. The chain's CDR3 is CASGRTGGNEKLFF. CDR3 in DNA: TGTGCCAGCGGTCGGACAGGGGGGAATGAAAAACTGTTTTTT.

This CDR3 reads CASTLSWTVTDTQYF. The CDR3 DNA reads TGTGCCAGCACCCTGTCCTGGACAGTGACAGATACGCAGTATTTT. This sequence joins TRBV2 and TRBJ2-3, with D perhaps TRBD1 (6 bases). This CDR3 is 15 amino acids long. Trimming stripped 7 bases from V and 3 bases from J, with 17 bases between. Germline CDR1 reads SNHLY; CDR2 reads FYNNEI.

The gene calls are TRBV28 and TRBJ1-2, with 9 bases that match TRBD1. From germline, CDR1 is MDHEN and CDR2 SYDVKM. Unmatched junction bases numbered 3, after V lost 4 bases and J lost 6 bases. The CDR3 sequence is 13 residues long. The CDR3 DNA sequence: TGTGCCAGCAGTTCCGGGACAGGGAATGGCTACACCTTC. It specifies CASSSGTGNGYTF.

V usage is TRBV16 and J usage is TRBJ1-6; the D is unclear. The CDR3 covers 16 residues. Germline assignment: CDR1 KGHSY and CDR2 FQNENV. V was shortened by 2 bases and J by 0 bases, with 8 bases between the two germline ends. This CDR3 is CASSQAPSSYNSPLHF. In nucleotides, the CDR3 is TGTGCCAGCAGCCAAGCTCCTAGCTCCTATAATTCACCCCTCCACTTT.

This chain's CDR3 is CASLTGPGSEETQYF. The CDR3 DNA follows: TGTGCCAGTCTTACGGGACCCGGGTCGGAAGAGACCCAGTACTTC. V and J are TRBV2 and TRBJ2-5; D may match TRBD1 or TRBD2 (5 bases each). This CDR3 is 15 amino acids long. Germline values: CDR1 SNHLY, CDR2 FYNNEI. The V and J ends lost 9 bases and 3 bases respectively, with 20 bases between them.

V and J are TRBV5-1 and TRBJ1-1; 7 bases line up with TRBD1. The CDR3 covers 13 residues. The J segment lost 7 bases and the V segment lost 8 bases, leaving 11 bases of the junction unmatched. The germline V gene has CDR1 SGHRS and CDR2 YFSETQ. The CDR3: CASTSGTALEAFF. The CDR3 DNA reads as TGCGCCAGTACCTCCGGGACAGCCCTTGAAGCTTTCTTT.